This T cell receptor beta chain was recorded in a study of naive CD8 T cells in extremely preterm neonates. This CDR3 comprises 17 residues. Trimming left V 0 bases short and J 0 bases short, with 15 bases between. Germline V CDR1 and CDR2: SEHNR, FQNEAQ (reference sequence). Elective cesarean births at about 37-42 weeks, without labor or membrane rupture, supplied the cord blood. Pregnancies with fetal demise, active maternal HSV infection or known maternal HIV were excluded. About 19,000 to 100,000 naive CD8+ T cells were sorted per sample. As concerns this clone: Its antigen is as yet unknown.

Generated by immunoSEQ multiplex PCR, the TCRdb table keeps only in-frame clones and is missing some. The table shows 6,000 to 9,000 clones, with around nine tenths occurring only once. Whole-study findings and limits: Shared CDR3 nucleotide sequences: preterm about 2.8%, term roughly 0.4%, children 0.025% to 0.035%, adults more than 0.0075%. iChao1 richness was lowest in preterm neonates, significantly versus all ages.

The chain links TRBV7-9 to TRBJ2-7, with D perhaps matching TRBD2 (7 bases). Sequenced: naive CD8+ T cells from cord blood. The sequence derives from a newborn in good health. The CDR3 nucleotides read TGTGCCAGCAGCTTAGCGCATCGGGGGGCGAGCTCCTACGAGCAGTACTTC. It codes for CASSLAHRGASSYEQYF.